The TCR beta chain described here comes from a study of alternative splicing in chronic myeloid leukemia remission (dated by TCRdb to the early 2020s). About the full investigation: Remission specimens from the trials were collected at major or complete molecular response, at 12 or 24 months of TKI therapy. Nine CML samples, seven diagnostic and two matched remission, were obtained from the French Persistem study. RNA sequencing was used to profile peripheral blood from chronic-phase CML patients at diagnosis and at remission, and the results were compared with those from healthy donors. Female/male counts of 11/5 were recorded for diagnosis samples, 8/3 for remission samples and 2/4 for controls. The RESIST (imatinib), ENESTxtnd (nilotinib) and PINNACLE (nilotinib plus pegylated interferon) trials supplied 10 or so diagnostic specimens along with matched remission specimens. The diagnostic specimens from the trials consisted of total leukocytes from peripheral blood collected in EDTA. For diagnosis, remission and control samples alike, total RNA was extracted from peripheral blood mononuclear cells using Trizol. Median ages of around 50 years at diagnosis, around 56 at remission and roughly 39 for healthy controls were recorded.

What the authors observed across the whole study: Blood cell composition at remission was reconfigured to resemble lymphoid cell-enriched normal controls. Blood cell composition differed strongly depending on the timepoint, moving from an enrichment of myeloid progenitors at diagnosis to an enrichment of mature lymphoid cells at remission.

The sample's time point label, in plain terms: major or complete molecular response after front-line TKI therapy. Some 15 CML patients made up the patient cohort, and matched post-remission samples were retrieved for a subset of those patients. To prepare the library, bulk RNA-seq was applied. The TruSeq Stranded RNA sample prep kit was used to generate libraries of poly-A-enriched mRNA from an input of approximately 0.94 ug total RNA. Paired-end sequencing was performed on a HiSeq 2500, with each sample sequenced in triplicate. Each mate in the RNA-seq data had a read length of 125 nucleotides. Turning to the authors' computational methods: Reads were trimmed and aligned to hg38 using STAR v2.7, and quality control was done with FASTQC, RSeQC and multiqc. Salmon 0.14.1 was used to quantify gene expression levels as transcripts per million (TPM). Principal component analysis suggested that transcriptomic profiles were not driven by trial, library batch, sequencing batch, treatment regimen or sex. Following TCRdb reprocessing, every CDR3 protein sequence forms one entry, and DNA is not provided. Here the V and J calls rest on TCRdb's processing, not on the authors' analysis. Here the sample has about 300 distinct CDR3 sequences; 95% to 98% occur a single time. Roughly 7.2% of the sample lies in the top ten.

Of note for this clonotype: It has no known antigen specificity.

The sequencing used PBMCs or total blood leukocytes (not recorded which), collected during remission. This receptor was obtained from an adult with chronic myeloid leukemia.

CDR3 loop: CASSNYNEQFF. This sequence uses TRBV14 and TRBJ2-1. From the germline V gene, CDR1 is SGHDN and CDR2 is FVKESK. The CDR3 runs 11 amino acids, cysteine and phenylalanine included. No DNA is recorded.